This T cell receptor (beta chain) appears in the sequencing data of a study of CD8+ T cells in alopecia areata. Across the whole study: Treated patients swallowed 5 to 10 mg of oral tofacitinib twice daily.

Unmatched junction bases numbered 12, after V lost 5 bases and J lost 4 bases. This CDR3 is 16 amino acids long. CDR1 is SGHAT, CDR2 FQNNGV, per germline. Reverse transcribed after extraction, RNA yielded cDNA as the sequencing template. Clones were read by immunoSEQ multiplex PCR, and TCRdb kept only the in-frame ones, dropping some. The table lists 180,000 or so clones, 50% to 70% of them singletons. The receptor's source is a human donor with alopecia areata. The chain has TRBV11-2 and TRBJ2-5; 8 bases align to TRBD2. The input for sequencing was CD4+ T cells sorted from blood, taken at week 0. The CDR3 loop reads CASSSGGERWGETQYF. CDR3 sequence (DNA): TGTGCCAGCAGCAGCGGGGGAGAACGGTGGGGAGAGACCCAGTACTTC.